Given below is one T cell receptor beta chain in context. Sequencing used immunoSEQ multiplex PCR; TCRdb keeps in-frame clones, though not all of them. Of fewer than 95,000 clones listed, 86% were seen once; the top ten hold about 1.3%. This sample is part of a study of control samples from healthy donors and cancer patients. With 7 bases clipped from V and 6 bases from J, the junction kept 7 bases outside the gene matches. From germline, CDR1 is SNHLY and CDR2 FYNNEI. The CDR3 loop spans 14 amino acids. The clonotype comes from a woman in her 50s in good health. The sequenced material came from blood. The chain uses TRBV2 and TRBJ1-2; 11 positions match TRBD1. CDR3 bases: TGTGCCAGCAACCGGGACAGGGGGGTTGATGGCTACACCTTC. Protein sequence: CASNRDRGVDGYTF.